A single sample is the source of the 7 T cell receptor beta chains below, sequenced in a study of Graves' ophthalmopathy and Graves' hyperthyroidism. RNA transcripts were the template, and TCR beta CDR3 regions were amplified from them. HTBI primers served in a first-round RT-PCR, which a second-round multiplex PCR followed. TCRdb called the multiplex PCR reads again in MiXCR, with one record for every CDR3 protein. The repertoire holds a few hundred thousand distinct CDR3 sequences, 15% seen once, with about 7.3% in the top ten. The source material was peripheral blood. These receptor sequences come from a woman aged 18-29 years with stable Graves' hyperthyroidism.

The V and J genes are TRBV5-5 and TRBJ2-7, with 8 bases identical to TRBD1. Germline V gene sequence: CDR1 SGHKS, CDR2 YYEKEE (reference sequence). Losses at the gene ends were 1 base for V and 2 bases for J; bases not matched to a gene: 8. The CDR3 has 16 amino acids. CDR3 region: CASSLFGTGPPYEQYF. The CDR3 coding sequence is TGTGCCAGCAGCTTGTTCGGGACAGGACCCCCCTACGAGCAGTACTTC.

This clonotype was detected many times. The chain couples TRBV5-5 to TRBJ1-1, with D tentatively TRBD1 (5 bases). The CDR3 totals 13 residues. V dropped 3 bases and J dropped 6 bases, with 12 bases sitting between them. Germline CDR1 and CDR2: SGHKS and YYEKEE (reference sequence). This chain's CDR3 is CASSYRGSAEAFF. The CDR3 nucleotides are TGTGCCAGCAGCTACCGGGGCAGCGCTGAAGCTTTCTTT.

The DNA of the CDR3 is TGTGCCAGCAGTACCGGGACGACGTCTTTGGAAGCTTTCTTT. Translating gives CASSTGTTSLEAFF. The chain carries TRBV6-1 and TRBJ1-1, with D possibly being TRBD1 (5 bases). Per the germline V gene, CDR1 is MNHNS and CDR2 is SASEGT. V was shortened by 5 bases and J by 8 bases, with 18 bases between the two germline ends. This CDR3 region has 14 residues.

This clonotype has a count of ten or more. The chain's CDR3 is CASSLEDLGEQYF. CDR3 bases: TGTGCCAGCAGCTTAGAAGACCTCGGGGAGCAGTACTTC. The chain is built from TRBV7-2 and TRBJ2-7; unclear D gene. This CDR3 has 13 residues. V was clipped by 1 base and J by 7 bases, with 11 bases between them. Germline CDR1 SGHTA, CDR2 FQGNSA.

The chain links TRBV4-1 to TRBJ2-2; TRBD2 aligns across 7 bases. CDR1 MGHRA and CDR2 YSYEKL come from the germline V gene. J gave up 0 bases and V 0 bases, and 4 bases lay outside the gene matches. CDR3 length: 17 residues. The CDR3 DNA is TGCGCCAGCAGCCAAGATTGGAGCGGGGCGAACACCGGGGAGCTGTTTTTT. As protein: CASSQDWSGANTGELFF.

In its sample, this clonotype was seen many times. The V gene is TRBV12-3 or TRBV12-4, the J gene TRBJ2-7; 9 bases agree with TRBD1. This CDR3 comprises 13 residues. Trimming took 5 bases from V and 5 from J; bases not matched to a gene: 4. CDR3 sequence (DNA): TGTGCCAGCAGTCTGGGACAGGGTGACGAGCAGTACTTC. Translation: CASSLGQGDEQYF.

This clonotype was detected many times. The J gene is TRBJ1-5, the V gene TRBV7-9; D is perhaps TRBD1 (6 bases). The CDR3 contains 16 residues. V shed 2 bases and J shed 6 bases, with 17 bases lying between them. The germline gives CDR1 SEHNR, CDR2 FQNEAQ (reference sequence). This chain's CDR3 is CASSLSDQGRAQPQHF. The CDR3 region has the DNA TGTGCCAGCAGCTTAAGCGACCAGGGGAGAGCTCAGCCCCAGCATTTT.